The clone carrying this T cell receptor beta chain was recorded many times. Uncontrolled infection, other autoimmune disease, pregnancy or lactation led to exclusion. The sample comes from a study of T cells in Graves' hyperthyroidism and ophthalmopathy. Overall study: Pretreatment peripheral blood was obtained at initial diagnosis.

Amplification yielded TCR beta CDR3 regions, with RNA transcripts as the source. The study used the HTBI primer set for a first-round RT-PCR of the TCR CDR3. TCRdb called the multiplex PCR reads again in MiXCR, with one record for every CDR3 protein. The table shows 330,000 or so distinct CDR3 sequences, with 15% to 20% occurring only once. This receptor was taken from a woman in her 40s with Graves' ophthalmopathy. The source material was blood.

The CDR3 DNA sequence: TGTGCCAGCAGTTTAGTGACAGGGGCTACTGGAAACACCATATATTTT. It encodes CASSLVTGATGNTIYF. This chain links TRBV28 with TRBJ1-3, with 8 nucleotides matching TRBD1. Looked up from germline, CDR1 is MDHEN and CDR2 is SYDVKM. V lost 2 bases, J lost 2 bases, and 5 bases stayed unmatched. There are 16 residues in the CDR3.